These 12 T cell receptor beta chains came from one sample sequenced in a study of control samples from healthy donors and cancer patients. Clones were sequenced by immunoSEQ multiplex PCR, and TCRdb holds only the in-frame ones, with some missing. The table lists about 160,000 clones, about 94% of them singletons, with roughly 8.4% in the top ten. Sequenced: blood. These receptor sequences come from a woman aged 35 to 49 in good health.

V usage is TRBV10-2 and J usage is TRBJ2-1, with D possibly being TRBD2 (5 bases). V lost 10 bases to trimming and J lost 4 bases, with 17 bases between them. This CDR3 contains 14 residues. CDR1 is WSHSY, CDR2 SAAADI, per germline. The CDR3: CATKDASGYNEQFF. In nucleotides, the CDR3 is TGCGCCACCAAGGATGCGAGCGGTTACAATGAGCAGTTCTTC.

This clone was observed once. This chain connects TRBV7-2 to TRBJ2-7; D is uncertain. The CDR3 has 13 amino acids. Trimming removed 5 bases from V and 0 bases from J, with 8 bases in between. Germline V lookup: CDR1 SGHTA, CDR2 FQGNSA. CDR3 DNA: TGTGCCAGCAGCGCAGGTAGCTCCTACGAGCAGTACTTC. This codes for CASSAGSSYEQYF.

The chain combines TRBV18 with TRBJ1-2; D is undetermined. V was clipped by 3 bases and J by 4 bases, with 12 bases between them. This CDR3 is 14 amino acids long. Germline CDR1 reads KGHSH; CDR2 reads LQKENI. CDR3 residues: CASSPPRSVYGYTF. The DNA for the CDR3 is TGTGCCAGCTCACCTCCCCGTTCAGTCTATGGCTACACCTTC.

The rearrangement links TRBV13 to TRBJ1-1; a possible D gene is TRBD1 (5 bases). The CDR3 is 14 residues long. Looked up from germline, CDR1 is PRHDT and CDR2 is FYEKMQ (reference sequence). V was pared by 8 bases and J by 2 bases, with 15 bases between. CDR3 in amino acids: CASEYRSANTEAFF. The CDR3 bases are TGTGCCAGCGAATACAGGTCTGCAAACACTGAAGCTTTCTTT.

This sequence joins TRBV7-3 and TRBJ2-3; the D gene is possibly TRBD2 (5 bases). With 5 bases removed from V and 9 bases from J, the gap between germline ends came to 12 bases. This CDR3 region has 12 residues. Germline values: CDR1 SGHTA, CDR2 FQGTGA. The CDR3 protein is CASSDLAMTQYF. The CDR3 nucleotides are TGTGCCAGCAGCGATTTAGCGATGACGCAGTATTTT.

For the CDR3, the DNA is TGCGCCAGCAGCCCAGTACGAGATCAGCCCCAGCATTTT. The encoded protein is CASSPVRDQPQHF. The chain uses TRBV4-3 and TRBJ1-5; D ambiguous. CDR3 length: 13 amino acids. The ends were cut back, 4 bases at V and 5 bases at J, with 9 bases in the middle. The germline gives CDR1 LGHNA, CDR2 YSLEER.

For the CDR3, the DNA is TGTGCCAGCAGTACCCAGGGAACTGAAGCTTTCTTT. Translating gives CASSTQGTEAFF. The chain recombines TRBV27 with TRBJ1-1, with D possibly matching TRBD1 (5 bases). With 5 bases removed from V and 5 bases from J, the gap between germline ends came to 9 bases. This CDR3 spans 12 amino acids. Germline V lookup: CDR1 MNHEY, CDR2 SMNVEV (reference sequence).

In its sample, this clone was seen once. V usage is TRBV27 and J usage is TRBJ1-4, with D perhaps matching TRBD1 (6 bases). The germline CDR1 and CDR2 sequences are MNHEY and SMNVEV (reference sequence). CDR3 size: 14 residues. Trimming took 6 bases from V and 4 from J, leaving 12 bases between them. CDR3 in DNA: TGTGCCAGCAGAGTCCAGGGGAATAATGAAAAACTGTTTTTT. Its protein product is CASRVQGNNEKLFF.

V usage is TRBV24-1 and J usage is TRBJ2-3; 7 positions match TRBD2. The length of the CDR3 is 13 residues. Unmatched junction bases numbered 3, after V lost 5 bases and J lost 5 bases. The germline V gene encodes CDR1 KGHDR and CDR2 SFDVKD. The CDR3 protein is CATSGGGVDTQYF. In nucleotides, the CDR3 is TGTGCCACCAGTGGCGGGGGAGTAGATACGCAGTATTTT.

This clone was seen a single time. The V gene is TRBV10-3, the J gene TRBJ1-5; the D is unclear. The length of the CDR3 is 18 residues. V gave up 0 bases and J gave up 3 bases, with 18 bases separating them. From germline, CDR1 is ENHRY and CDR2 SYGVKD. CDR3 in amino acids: CAISESRARSGYNQPQHF. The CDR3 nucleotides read TGTGCCATCAGTGAGTCGCGGGCGCGATCCGGTTACAATCAGCCCCAGCATTTT.

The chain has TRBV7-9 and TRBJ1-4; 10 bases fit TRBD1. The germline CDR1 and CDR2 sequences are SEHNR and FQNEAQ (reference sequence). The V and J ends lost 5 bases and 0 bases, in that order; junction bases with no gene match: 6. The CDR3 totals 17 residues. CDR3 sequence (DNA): TGTGCCAGCAGCCAAGGACAGGGGGAAGCAACTAATGAAAAACTGTTTTTT. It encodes CASSQGQGEATNEKLFF.

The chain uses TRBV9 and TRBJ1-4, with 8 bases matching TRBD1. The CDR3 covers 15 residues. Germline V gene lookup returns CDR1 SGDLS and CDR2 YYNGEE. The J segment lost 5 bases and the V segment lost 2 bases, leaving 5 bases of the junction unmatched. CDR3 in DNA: TGTGCCAGCAGCGTCGGGGACAGGTTAAATGAAAAACTGTTTTTT. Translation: CASSVGDRLNEKLFF.